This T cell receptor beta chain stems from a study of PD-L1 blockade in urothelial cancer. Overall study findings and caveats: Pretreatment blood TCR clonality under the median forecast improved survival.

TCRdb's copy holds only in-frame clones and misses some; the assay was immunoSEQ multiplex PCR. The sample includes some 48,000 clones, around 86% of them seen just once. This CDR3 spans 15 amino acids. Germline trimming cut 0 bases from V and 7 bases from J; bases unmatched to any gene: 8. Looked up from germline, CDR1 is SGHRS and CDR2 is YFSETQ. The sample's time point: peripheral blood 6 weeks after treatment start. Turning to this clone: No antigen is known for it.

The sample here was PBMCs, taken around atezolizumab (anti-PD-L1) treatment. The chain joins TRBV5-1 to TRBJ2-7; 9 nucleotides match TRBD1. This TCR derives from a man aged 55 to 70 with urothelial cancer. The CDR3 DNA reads TGCGCCAGCAGCTTGGGACAGGGGGATATCTATGAGCAGTACTTC. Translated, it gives CASSLGQGDIYEQYF.